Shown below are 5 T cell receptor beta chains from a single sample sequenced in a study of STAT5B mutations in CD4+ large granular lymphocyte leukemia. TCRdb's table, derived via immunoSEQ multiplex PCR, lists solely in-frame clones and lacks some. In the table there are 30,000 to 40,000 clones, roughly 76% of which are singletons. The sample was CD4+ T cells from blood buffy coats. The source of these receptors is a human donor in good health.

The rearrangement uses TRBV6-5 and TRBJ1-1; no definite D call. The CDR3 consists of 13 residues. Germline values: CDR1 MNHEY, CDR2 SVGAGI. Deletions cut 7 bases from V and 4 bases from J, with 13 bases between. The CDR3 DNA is TGTGCCAGCAATCGTGGTTCGAGCACTGAAGCTTTCTTT. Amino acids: CASNRGSSTEAFF.

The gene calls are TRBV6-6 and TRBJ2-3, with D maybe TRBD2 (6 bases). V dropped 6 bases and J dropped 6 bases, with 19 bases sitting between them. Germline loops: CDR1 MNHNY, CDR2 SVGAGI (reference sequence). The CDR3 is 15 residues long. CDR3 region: CASSFSGSTGDTQYF. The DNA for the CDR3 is TGTGCCAGCAGCTTTAGCGGTTCTACGGGGGATACGCAGTATTTT.

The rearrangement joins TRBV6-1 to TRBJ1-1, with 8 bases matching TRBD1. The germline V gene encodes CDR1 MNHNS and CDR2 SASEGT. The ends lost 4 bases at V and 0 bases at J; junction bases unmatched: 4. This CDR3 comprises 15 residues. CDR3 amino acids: CASSARGRVNTEAFF. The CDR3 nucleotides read TGTGCCAGCAGTGCCAGGGGGCGAGTGAACACTGAAGCTTTCTTT.

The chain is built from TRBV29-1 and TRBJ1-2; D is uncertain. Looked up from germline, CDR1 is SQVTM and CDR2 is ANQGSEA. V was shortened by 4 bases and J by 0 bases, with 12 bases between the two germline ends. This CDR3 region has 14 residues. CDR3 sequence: CSVAPRHANYGYTF. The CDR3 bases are TGCAGCGTTGCCCCACGTCACGCTAACTATGGCTACACCTTC.

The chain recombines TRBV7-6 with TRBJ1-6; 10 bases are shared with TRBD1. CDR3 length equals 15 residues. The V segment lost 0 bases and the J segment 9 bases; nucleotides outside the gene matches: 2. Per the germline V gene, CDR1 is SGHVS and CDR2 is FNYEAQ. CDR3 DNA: TGTGCCAGCAGCTTAGCGGACAGGGGGGGTTCACCCCTCCACTTT. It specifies CASSLADRGGSPLHF.